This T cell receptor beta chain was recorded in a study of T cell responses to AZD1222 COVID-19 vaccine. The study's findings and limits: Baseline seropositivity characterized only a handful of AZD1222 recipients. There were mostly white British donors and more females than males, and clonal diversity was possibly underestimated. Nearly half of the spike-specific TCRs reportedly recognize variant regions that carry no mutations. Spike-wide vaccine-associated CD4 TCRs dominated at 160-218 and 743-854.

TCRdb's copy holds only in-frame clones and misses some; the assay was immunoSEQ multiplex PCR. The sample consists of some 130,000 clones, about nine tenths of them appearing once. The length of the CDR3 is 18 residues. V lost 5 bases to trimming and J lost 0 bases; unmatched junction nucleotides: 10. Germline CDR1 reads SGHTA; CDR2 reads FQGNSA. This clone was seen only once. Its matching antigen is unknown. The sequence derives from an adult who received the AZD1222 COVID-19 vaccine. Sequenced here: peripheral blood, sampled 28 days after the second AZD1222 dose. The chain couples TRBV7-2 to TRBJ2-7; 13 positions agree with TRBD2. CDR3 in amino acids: CASSPIPLAGGLSYEQYF. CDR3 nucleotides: TGTGCCAGCAGCCCTATTCCACTAGCGGGGGGGCTCTCCTACGAGCAGTACTTC.